The next 12 T cell receptor beta chains were all read from a single sample in a study of human T cells and chemical hapten exposure. Using its own MiXCR run on the RACE reads, TCRdb lists one record per CDR3 protein. The data contain some 71,000 distinct CDR3 sequences, over 8.5% of them seen just once; the ten biggest clones take up roughly 1.4%. Specified time point: patch test 3, about 24 weeks after DPC sensitization. Treatment specified: therapeutic diphenylcyclopropenone sensitization with weekly scalp DPC. The input for sequencing was whole blood, taken in connection with sensitization to the hapten diphenylcyclopropenone (DPC). Source of these receptors: a woman aged 50 to 60 with alopecia areata. Some clones in this sample may be carry-over from other donors' samples.

This clonotype was seen a few times. This chain connects TRBV12-3 or TRBV12-4 to TRBJ1-2, with D uncertain. Trimming cost V 4 bases and J 3 bases, with 9 bases left between them. The CDR3 sequence is 13 residues long. The CDR3: CASSSSLDYGYTF. The CDR3 region has the DNA TGTGCCAGCAGTTCCTCTCTTGACTATGGCTACACCTTC.

This clonotype was detected a few times. V gene TRBV5-1 combines with J gene TRBJ1-4; D unclear. The CDR3 is made up of 14 amino acids. Germline CDR1 and CDR2: SGHRS and YFSETQ. The germline V and J ends were trimmed by 4 bases and 5 bases, with 12 bases remaining between them. The DNA for the CDR3 is TGCGCCAGCAGCAATCTCGGCCGGAATGAAAAACTGTTTTTT. The encoded protein is CASSNLGRNEKLFF.

This clonotype was seen at least ten times. The V gene is TRBV6-2 or TRBV6-3, the J gene TRBJ2-1, with D tentatively TRBD2 (5 bases). The CDR3 loop spans 15 amino acids. Germline V CDR1 and CDR2: MNHEY, SVGEGT. Deletions cut 6 bases from V and 2 bases from J, with 14 bases between. Here the CDR3 DNA reads TGTGCCAGCAGCAATGAGGCGGGCCCCTACAATGAGCAGTTCTTC. Residues: CASSNEAGPYNEQFF.

The chain joins TRBV12-3 or TRBV12-4 to TRBJ2-5; D unclear. The CDR3 length is 11 residues. V lost 3 bases and J 8 bases, leaving 7 bases between the germline ends. CDR3 sequence reads: CASSFSPTQYF. Here the CDR3 DNA reads TGTGCCAGCAGTTTTAGCCCAACCCAGTACTTC.

This clonotype was counted at least ten times. The chain is built from TRBV5-1 and TRBJ1-2; D ambiguous. The germline gives CDR1 SGHRS, CDR2 YFSETQ. The CDR3 covers 14 residues. V shed 0 bases and J shed 0 bases, with 6 bases lying between them. This CDR3 is CASSLGVANYGYTF. CDR3 in DNA: TGCGCCAGCAGCTTGGGGGTAGCTAACTATGGCTACACCTTC. Full variable domain (outside the CDR3, taken from reference TRBV5-1 and TRBJ1-2): KAGVTQTPRYLIKTRGQQVTLSCSPISGHRSVSWYQQTPGQGLQFLFEYFSETQRNKGNFPGRFSGRQFSNSRSEMNVSTLELGDSALYLCASSLGVANYGYTFGSGTRLTVV.

The gene calls are TRBV28 and TRBJ2-5, with D possibly being TRBD2 (6 bases). The V end lost 5 bases, the J end lost 7 bases, and 20 bases lay between the germline ends. Germline values: CDR1 MDHEN, CDR2 SYDVKM. The CDR3 loop spans 15 amino acids. CDR3: CASSLPPGLQGTQYF. The CDR3 DNA sequence: TGTGCCAGCAGTCTCCCCCCGGGACTGCAGGGGACCCAGTACTTC.

The chain joins TRBV2 to TRBJ2-1, with 7 bases identical to TRBD1. V dropped 6 bases and J dropped 6; count of bases not matched to a gene: 2. CDR1 SNHLY and CDR2 FYNNEI come from the germline V gene. The CDR3 runs to 12 residues. CDR3 bases: TGTGCCAGCAGGGGACAGTTCAATGAGCAGTTCTTC. Its translation: CASRGQFNEQFF.

This clonotype has a handful of counts. The chain carries TRBV7-9 and TRBJ2-2; D unresolved. CDR3 length equals 12 residues. The ends were cut back, 3 bases at V and 5 bases at J, with 4 bases in the middle. The germline CDR1 and CDR2 sequences are SEHNR and FQNEAQ (reference sequence). DNA for the CDR3: TGTGCCAGCAGCTTGAGGACCGGGGAGCTGTTTTTT. This codes for CASSLRTGELFF.

Ten or more counts support this clonotype. The conserved phenylalanine or tryptophan is not found at the CDR3 terminus, so this likely reflects a read error. It is unclear where the CDR3 begins or ends on the DNA, so no DNA is shown, and the CDR3 is as TCRdb lists it. This rearrangement joins TRBV28 to TRBJ2-7; the listed D gene, TRBD1, was not tested against the DNA. In germline, CDR1 is MDHEN, CDR2 SYDVKM. The CDR3 comprises 12 residues, both ends counted. CDR3 region: CASSSPGSLIRR.

This clonotype has a handful of counts. The chain recombines TRBV6-4 with TRBJ2-2; D uncertain. CDR1 and CDR2 from the germline V gene are MRHNA and SNTAGT. This CDR3 has 10 residues. The V end was cut by 9 bases, the J end by 6 bases, with 5 bases between. CDR3 in amino acids: CASQPGELFF. DNA for the CDR3: TGTGCCAGTCAGCCCGGGGAGCTGTTTTTT.

The table lists this clonotype with many counts. The chain uses TRBV28 and TRBJ2-3, with 13 bases aligning to TRBD2. Trimming at V came to 4 bases and at J to 7 bases, leaving 5 bases not matched to a gene. The CDR3 loop spans 15 amino acids. CDR1 is MDHEN, CDR2 SYDVKM, per germline. DNA for the CDR3: TGTGCCAGCAGTTCACTAGCGGGAGGGCCGAATACGCAGTATTTT. Protein: CASSSLAGGPNTQYF.

This clonotype was picked up a small number of times. The rearrangement uses TRBV7-6 and TRBJ2-2; possible D gene TRBD2, 6 bases. The CDR3 loop spans 15 amino acids. V dropped 6 bases and J dropped 5 bases, with 16 bases sitting between them. Germline V gene lookup returns CDR1 SGHVS and CDR2 FNYEAQ. CDR3 loop: CASRPTSGLTGELFF. CDR3 DNA: TGTGCCAGCAGACCCACCAGCGGGCTGACCGGGGAGCTGTTTTTT. The full variable domain, in which reference TRBV7-6 and TRBJ2-2 provide the parts outside the CDR3, is GAGVSQSPRYKVTKRGQDVALRCDPISGHVSLYWYRQALGQGPEFLTYFNYEAQQDKSGLPNDRFSAERPEGSISTLTIQRTEQRDSAMYRCASRPTSGLTGELFFGEGSRLTVL.